This T cell receptor beta chain originates from a study of human T cells and chemical hapten exposure. The junction had 5 bases not matched to a gene; V was cut back by 7 bases and J by 4 bases. Germline CDR1 is MDHEN and CDR2 is SYDVKM. This CDR3 comprises 15 residues. Methods used by the authors: Across samples, TCR counts had a median of roughly 98,000 and ranged from roughly 23,224 to 690,600. One entry per CDR3 protein results from TCRdb running MiXCR on the RACE reads. The V and J calls were not made by the authors but by TCRdb's processing. Of fewer than 500,000 distinct CDR3 sequences in the sample, approximately 4.4% were seen once. Time point: patch test 1, 2 weeks after DPC sensitization. The treatment denotes: therapeutic diphenylcyclopropenone sensitization with weekly scalp DPC. This clonotype was found many times.

Sequences were derived from whole blood, sampled in connection with sensitization to the hapten diphenylcyclopropenone (DPC). The chain has TRBV28 and TRBJ1-6; 9 positions agree with TRBD1. The receptor was isolated from a woman in her forties or fifties with alopecia areata. Some clones in this sample may be carry-over from other donors' samples. The CDR3 DNA sequence: TGTGCCAGCACCCTACAGGGGGCGTATAATTCACCCCTCCACTTT. Amino acid sequence: CASTLQGAYNSPLHF. The full variable domain, completed using reference TRBV28 and TRBJ1-6, is DVKVTQSSRYLVKRTGEKVFLECVQDMDHENMFWYRQDPGLGLRLIYFSYDVKMKEKGDIPEGYSVSREKKERFSLILESASTNQTSMYLCASTLQGAYNSPLHFGNGTRLTVT.